What follows describes a single T cell receptor beta chain. The data stem from a study of OX40 agonist ivuxolimab in advanced cancers. The data were produced by immunoSEQ multiplex PCR, yet TCRdb's version contains in-frame clones alone and is incomplete. The table records 60,000 or so clones, roughly 86% of them present only once. CDR3 length equals 13 residues. V lost 11 bases and J lost 6; bases outside the gene matches: 10. The germline V gene has CDR1 SNHLY and CDR2 FYNNEI. This receptor was taken from an adult with an advanced solid tumor such as melanoma, head and neck, liver or kidney cancer. The chain employs TRBV2 and TRBJ1-5; 7 nucleotides line up with TRBD1. This material consisted of CD4+ or CD8+ T cells sorted from blood, taken in a trial of the OX40 agonist ivuxolimab. For the CDR3, the DNA is TGTGCCGGCACGAGGGGGCCTGGTCAGCCCCAGCATTTT. Translating gives CAGTRGPGQPQHF. The full variable domain, its missing parts supplied by reference TRBV2 and TRBJ1-5, is EPEVTQTPSHQVTQMGQEVILRCVPISNHLYFYWYRQILGQKVEFLVSFYNNEISEKSEIFDDQFSVERPDGSNFTLKIRSTKLEDSAMYFCAGTRGPGQPQHFGDGTRLSIL.